A selection of T cell receptor beta chains follows, all from one sample in a study of human T cells and chemical hapten exposure. TCRdb reanalysed the RACE reads using MiXCR and keeps one entry per CDR3 protein. The repertoire has approximately 370,000 distinct CDR3 sequences, approximately 5.8% of them found once; the top ten carry about 8.2%. The sample in question was whole blood, obtained in connection with sensitization to the hapten diphenylcyclopropenone (DPC). The receptors derive from a woman aged 18-29 years with alopecia areata. Some clones in this sample may be carry-over from other donors' samples. Both conserved end residues are part of each CDR3. Fields, in order: V gene, CDR3 protein.

TRBV20-1 CSARGYSSGGPRHTQYF
TRBV18 CASSPRNSRRTDTQYF
TRBV20-1 CSARDLGHSGANVLTF
TRBV28 CASTLPGRGQETQYF
TRBV7-9 CASSQAGHEGGGYTF
TRBV20-1 CSVPTRTDTQYF
TRBV6-6 CAGGDSYLNQPQHF
TRBV27 CASSPRPPLHNSPLHF
TRBV12-3/TRBV12-4 CASSFRVGSNTEAFF
TRBV2 CASSALSGANVLTF
TRBV18 CASSQGRTGGYGYTF
TRBV6-2/TRBV6-3 CASSRQYEQFF
TRBV6-5 CASSSLTVGSTEAFF
TRBV12-3/TRBV12-4 CASSSSHRGYGYTF
TRBV6-6 CASSSTHGVTNEKLFF
TRBV6-5 CASSSRRGLLDTQYF